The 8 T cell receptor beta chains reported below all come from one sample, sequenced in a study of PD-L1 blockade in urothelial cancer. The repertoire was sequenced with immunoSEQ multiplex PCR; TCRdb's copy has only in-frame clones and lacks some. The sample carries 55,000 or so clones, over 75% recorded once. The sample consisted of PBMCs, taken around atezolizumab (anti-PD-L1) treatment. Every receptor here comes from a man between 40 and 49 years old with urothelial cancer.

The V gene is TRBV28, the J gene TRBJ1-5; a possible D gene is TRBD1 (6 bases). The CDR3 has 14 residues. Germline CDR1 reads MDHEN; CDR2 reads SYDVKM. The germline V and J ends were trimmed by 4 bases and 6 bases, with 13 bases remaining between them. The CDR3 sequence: CASSSQQGSQPQHF. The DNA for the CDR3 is TGTGCCAGCAGTTCCCAGCAGGGGAGTCAGCCCCAGCATTTT.

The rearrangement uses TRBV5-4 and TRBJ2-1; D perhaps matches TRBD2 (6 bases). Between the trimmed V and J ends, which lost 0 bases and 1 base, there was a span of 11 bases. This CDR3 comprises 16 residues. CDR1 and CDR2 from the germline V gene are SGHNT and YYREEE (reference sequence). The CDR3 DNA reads TGTGCCAGCAGCTTGGAAAGGGCGGGGTCCTACAATGAGCAGTTCTTC. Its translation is CASSLERAGSYNEQFF.

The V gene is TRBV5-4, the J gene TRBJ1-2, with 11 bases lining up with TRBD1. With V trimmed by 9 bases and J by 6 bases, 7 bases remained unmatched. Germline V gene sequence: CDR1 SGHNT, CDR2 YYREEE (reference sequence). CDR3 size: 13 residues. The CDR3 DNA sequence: TGTGCCACATCCGCGGACAGGGGGCATGGCTACACCTTC. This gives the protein CATSADRGHGYTF.

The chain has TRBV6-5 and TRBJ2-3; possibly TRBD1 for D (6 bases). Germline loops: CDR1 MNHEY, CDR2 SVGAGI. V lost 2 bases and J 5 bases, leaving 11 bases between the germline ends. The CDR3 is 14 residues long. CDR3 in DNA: TGTGCCAGCAGTTACGAGGGGGAGAGAGATACGCAGTATTTT. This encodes CASSYEGERDTQYF.

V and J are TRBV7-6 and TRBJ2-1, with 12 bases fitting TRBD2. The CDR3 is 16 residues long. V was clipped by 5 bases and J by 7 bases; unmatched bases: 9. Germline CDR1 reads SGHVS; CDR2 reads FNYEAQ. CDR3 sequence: CASSRTGTSGPNEQFF. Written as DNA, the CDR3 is TGTGCCAGCAGCCGTACCGGGACTAGCGGGCCTAATGAGCAGTTCTTC.

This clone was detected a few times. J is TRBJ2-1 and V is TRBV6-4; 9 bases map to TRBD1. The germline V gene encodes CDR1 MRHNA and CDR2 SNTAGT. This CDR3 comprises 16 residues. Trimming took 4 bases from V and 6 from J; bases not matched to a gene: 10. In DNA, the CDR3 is TGTGCCAGCAGTGTAGGGCCGGGACAGGGAACCAATGAGCAGTTCTTC. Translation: CASSVGPGQGTNEQFF.

The CDR3 sequence: CASSHSGQGTYGYTF. DNA for the CDR3: TGTGCCAGCAGCCATTCGGGACAGGGGACTTATGGCTACACCTTC. The rearrangement uses TRBV4-2 and TRBJ1-2; TRBD1 agrees at 10 bases. V trimming: 3 bases; J trimming: 5 bases; junction bases outside the gene matches: 6. The CDR3 covers 15 residues. Germline CDR1 is LGHNA and CDR2 is YNFKEQ.

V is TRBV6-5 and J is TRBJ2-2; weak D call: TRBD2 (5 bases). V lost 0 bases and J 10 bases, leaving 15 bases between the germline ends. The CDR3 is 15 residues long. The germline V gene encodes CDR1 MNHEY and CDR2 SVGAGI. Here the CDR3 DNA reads TGTGCCAGCAGTTACTCACTAGTTGGTACTGCGGAGCTGTTTTTT. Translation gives CASSYSLVGTAELFF.